These 17 T cell receptor beta chains came from one sample sequenced in a study of T cells in Graves' hyperthyroidism and ophthalmopathy. What was amplified from RNA transcripts were TCR beta CDR3 regions. An initial round of RT-PCR targeting the TCR CDR3 relied on the HTBI primer set. TCRdb called the multiplex PCR reads again in MiXCR, with one record for every CDR3 protein. The sample shows roughly 290,000 distinct CDR3 sequences, approximately 17% of them seen only once. Sequenced material: blood. These TCRs come from an older woman with Graves' ophthalmopathy.

This chain uses TRBV6-1 with TRBJ1-2; TRBD1 is a possible D gene (6 bases). The CDR3 is 12 amino acids. Trimming pared 4 bases from V and 6 bases from J, leaving 9 bases between. Germline assignment: CDR1 MNHNS and CDR2 SASEGT. The CDR3 loop is CASSATGNGYTF. The CDR3 DNA is TGTGCCAGCAGTGCCACAGGGAATGGCTACACCTTC.

This clonotype came up many times. The genes are TRBV30 and TRBJ2-6, with D unresolved. In germline, CDR1 is GTSNPN, CDR2 SVGIG (reference sequence). The V gene lost 8 bases and the J gene lost 2 bases, with 10 bases spanning the gap. The CDR3 runs to 13 residues. This CDR3 reads CAGLAPGANVLTF. The CDR3 DNA reads TGTGCCGGCCTGGCCCCTGGGGCCAACGTCCTGACTTTC.

This clonotype was seen ten or more times. The chain is built from TRBV27 and TRBJ1-3; 9 nucleotides align to TRBD1. The CDR3 loop spans 15 amino acids. Germline loops: CDR1 MNHEY, CDR2 SMNVEV (reference sequence). Germline trimming cut 6 bases from V and 4 bases from J; bases unmatched to any gene: 7. DNA for the CDR3: TGTGCCAGCAGACCCGGGACAGGGCGAGGAAACACCATATATTTT. Translating gives CASRPGTGRGNTIYF.

There are many counts of this clonotype. This chain links TRBV7-9 with TRBJ2-2; D not resolved. Between the trimmed V and J ends, which lost 6 bases and 0 bases, there was a span of 5 bases. The CDR3 runs 13 residues. CDR1 is SEHNR, CDR2 FQNEAQ, per germline (reference sequence). The CDR3 protein is CASSGANTGELFF. The CDR3 DNA reads TGTGCCAGCAGTGGGGCGAACACCGGGGAGCTGTTTTTT.

This clonotype was found many times. This chain connects TRBV24-1 to TRBJ2-2; D is uncertain. Germline assignment: CDR1 KGHDR and CDR2 SFDVKD. The germline V and J ends were trimmed by 7 bases and 6 bases, with 14 bases remaining between them. The CDR3 sequence is 14 residues long. The CDR3 coding sequence is TGTGCCACCAGCCCGACGTGGGATTCCGGGGAGCTGTTTTTT. Translating gives CATSPTWDSGELFF.

This clonotype showed up many times. The chain has TRBV5-1 and TRBJ2-1, with a tentative D call TRBD2 (5 bases). CDR1 is SGHRS and CDR2 is YFSETQ in the germline V gene. There are 13 residues in the CDR3. V lost 3 bases and J lost 4, with 8 bases in between. CDR3 in amino acids: CASSWRGYNEQFF. The DNA for the CDR3 is TGCGCCAGCAGCTGGCGAGGGTACAATGAGCAGTTCTTC.

This clonotype was recorded at least ten times. The chain couples TRBV3-1 to TRBJ1-2, with TRBD1 matching 10 bases. The junction had 11 bases not matched to a gene; V was cut back by 5 bases and J by 8 bases. In germline, CDR1 is LGHDT, CDR2 YNNKEL (reference sequence). The length of the CDR3 is 15 residues. For the CDR3, the DNA is TGTGCCAGCAGCGCCTCCGGGACAGGGGATCACGGCTACACCTTC. Encoded protein: CASSASGTGDHGYTF.

This clonotype has a count of ten or more. The chain has TRBV7-9 and TRBJ1-2; no firm D call. There are 14 residues in the CDR3. Per the germline V gene, CDR1 is SEHNR and CDR2 is FQNEAQ (reference sequence). The V and J ends lost 0 bases and 2 bases respectively, with 7 bases between them. The chain's CDR3 is CASSLAWQNYGYTF. CDR3 sequence (DNA): TGTGCCAGCAGCTTAGCGTGGCAGAACTATGGCTACACCTTC.

This clonotype showed up many times. The J gene is TRBJ1-3, the V gene TRBV30, with TRBD1 identical over 8 bases. From germline, CDR1 is GTSNPN and CDR2 SVGIG (reference sequence). CDR3 length equals 15 residues. Here the CDR3 DNA reads TGTGCTCACGGACAGGGAAGTCCTCCTGGAAACACCATATATTTT. Its translation: CAHGQGSPPGNTIYF.

The chain recombines TRBV7-2 with TRBJ1-5; D perhaps matches TRBD1 (5 bases). CDR3 length: 18 residues. Germline V gene data show CDR1 as SGHTA and CDR2 as FQGNSA. The V and J ends lost 7 bases and 6 bases respectively, with 28 bases between them. CDR3 loop: CASTPGFLDGGRGQPQHF. CDR3 coding DNA: TGTGCCAGCACCCCCGGGTTCCTGGACGGAGGTAGGGGTCAGCCCCAGCATTTT. The full variable domain, its missing parts supplied by reference TRBV7-2 and TRBJ1-5, is GAGVSQSPSNKVTEKGKDVELRCDPISGHTALYWYRQSLGQGLEFLIYFQGNSAPDKSGLPSDRFSAERTGGSVSTLTIQRTQQEDSAVYLCASTPGFLDGGRGQPQHFGDGTRLSIL.

The J gene is TRBJ2-2, the V gene TRBV28; D not certain. There are 13 residues in the CDR3. V was clipped by 7 bases and J by 4 bases, with 10 bases between them. CDR1 and CDR2 from the germline V gene are MDHEN and SYDVKM. The CDR3 loop is CASTGPATGELFF. Here the CDR3 DNA reads TGTGCCAGCACGGGTCCCGCCACCGGGGAGCTGTTTTTT. Supplemented by reference TRBV28 and TRBJ2-2, the full variable domain reads DVKVTQSSRYLVKRTGEKVFLECVQDMDHENMFWYRQDPGLGLRLIYFSYDVKMKEKGDIPEGYSVSREKKERFSLILESASTNQTSMYLCASTGPATGELFFGEGSRLTVL.

V usage is TRBV19 and J usage is TRBJ2-1, with D maybe TRBD1 (6 bases). CDR1 is LNHDA, CDR2 SQIVND, per germline (reference sequence). The CDR3 runs to 16 residues. Trimming cost V 1 base and J 2 bases, with 12 bases left between them. The CDR3 bases are TGTGCCAGTAGTATAGTGGGGGCACTAACCTACAATGAGCAGTTCTTC. Its protein product is CASSIVGALTYNEQFF.

This clonotype was seen at least ten times. The V and J genes are TRBV7-3 and TRBJ2-7; D ambiguous. Germline V CDR1 and CDR2: SGHTA, FQGTGA. V gave up 2 bases and J gave up 2 bases, with 10 bases separating them. This CDR3 is 14 amino acids long. The CDR3 loop reads CASSLARIPYEQYF. The CDR3 nucleotides are TGTGCCAGCAGCTTAGCCAGGATCCCCTACGAGCAGTACTTC.

The chain links TRBV7-2 to TRBJ1-6; weak D call: TRBD1 (5 bases). The CDR3 spans 14 residues. V lost 1 base, J lost 7 bases, and 8 bases lay in between. Germline V gene data show CDR1 as SGHTA and CDR2 as FQGNSA. As DNA, the CDR3 is TGTGCCAGCAGCTTAGGGGGGGGGAATTCACCCCTCCACTTT. Amino acid sequence: CASSLGGGNSPLHF.

The chain links TRBV14 to TRBJ1-5, with 7 bases fitting TRBD1. Trimming took 2 bases from V and 3 from J; bases not matched to a gene: 1. This CDR3 spans 14 amino acids. Germline CDR1 is SGHDN and CDR2 is FVKESK. Written as DNA, the CDR3 is TGTGCCAGCAGCCAAACAGGGGTCAATCAGCCCCAGCATTTT. This encodes CASSQTGVNQPQHF.

This clonotype appeared many times. The rearrangement joins TRBV27 to TRBJ2-2, with a weak D call TRBD1 (6 bases). From germline, CDR1 is MNHEY and CDR2 SMNVEV (reference sequence). CDR3 length equals 16 residues. Trimming left V 6 bases short and J 3 bases short, with 17 bases between. The CDR3 region has the DNA TGTGCCAGCAGCACGGGGCAGGGGTCCTACACCGGGGAGCTGTTTTTT. Encoded protein: CASSTGQGSYTGELFF.

With regard to this clonotype: Given a much more abundant clone one base away, this may be a read error. The CDR3, as DNA: TGTGCCAGTATGGGACAGGGAAATCAGCTCCAGCATTTT. The encoded protein is CASMGQGNQLQHF. V is TRBV12-3 or TRBV12-4 and J is TRBJ1-5, with TRBD1 matching over 9 bases. The CDR3 is 13 amino acids.